This TCR beta chain emerged from a study of shared clonotypes between healthy human individuals. Study results and limitations: The study found about 5% of naive CD4 clonotypes shared across a handful of donors.

This clone was recorded once. The antigen is not known. Once extracted for a subset, genomic DNA was divided evenly among several immunoSEQ plates. Profiling relied on immunoSEQ multiplex PCR, and the TCRdb table lists in-frame clones only, not all of them. Of about 2.4 million clones detected, more than 90% appear once; the ten largest clones hold roughly 0.15%. CDR1 SGHNT and CDR2 YYREEE come from the germline V gene (reference sequence). The CDR3 is 14 residues long. Trimming took off 3 bases at V and 4 bases at J, with 12 bases between the two ends. The TCR was taken from a young man in good health. The rearrangement uses TRBV5-4 and TRBJ2-3; D could derive from TRBD1 or TRBD2 (5 bases each). Sequences were obtained from naive CD4+ T cells sorted from blood. Subset specified: CD45RA+ positively selected. The CDR3 nucleotides read TGTGCCAGCAGCTCCCCCGGGGCCTCAGATACGCAGTATTTT. Translated, it gives CASSSPGASDTQYF.